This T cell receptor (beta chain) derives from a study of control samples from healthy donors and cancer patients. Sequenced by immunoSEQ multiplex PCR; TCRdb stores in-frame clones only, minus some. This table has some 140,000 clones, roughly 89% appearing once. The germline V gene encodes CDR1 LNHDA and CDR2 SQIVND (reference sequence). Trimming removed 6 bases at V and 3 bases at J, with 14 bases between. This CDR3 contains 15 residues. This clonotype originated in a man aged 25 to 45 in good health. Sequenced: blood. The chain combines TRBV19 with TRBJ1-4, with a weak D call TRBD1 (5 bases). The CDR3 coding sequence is TGTGCCAGTAGAAATGGGGACGTCCCTAATGAAAAACTGTTTTTT. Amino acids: CASRNGDVPNEKLFF.